The clone carrying this TCR beta chain has ten or more counts. What it binds is unknown. There are 19 residues in the CDR3. Germline loops: CDR1 SGDLS, CDR2 YYNGEE. Trimming cost V 3 bases and J 0 bases; bases outside gene matches: 7. Some clones are missing from TCRdb's copy, which holds only in-frame ones; the method was immunoSEQ multiplex PCR. The sample yields around 7,000 clones, without any singletons. This sample was included in a study of T cells after posttransplantation cyclophosphamide. The study, taken as a whole, reports: Later post-transplant blood repertoires were often dominated by donor CD8+ memory clones.

Busulfan-fludarabine conditioning, marrow transplant, and cyclophosphamide on days +3 and +4 were administered. The chain couples TRBV9 to TRBJ2-1; TRBD2 matches 15 bases. The sample in question was PBMCs, obtained after allogeneic stem cell transplant with posttransplant cyclophosphamide. The sequence came from a female patient aged 50 to 60 who received an allogeneic stem cell transplant from an unrelated donor, was CMV-positive, and had acute GVHD only. Certain T cells may be donor cells from the graft. CDR3 in amino acids: CASSEMGLAGGSSYNEQFF. CDR3 nucleotide sequence: TGTGCCAGCAGCGAGATGGGACTAGCGGGAGGCAGCTCCTACAATGAGCAGTTCTTC.